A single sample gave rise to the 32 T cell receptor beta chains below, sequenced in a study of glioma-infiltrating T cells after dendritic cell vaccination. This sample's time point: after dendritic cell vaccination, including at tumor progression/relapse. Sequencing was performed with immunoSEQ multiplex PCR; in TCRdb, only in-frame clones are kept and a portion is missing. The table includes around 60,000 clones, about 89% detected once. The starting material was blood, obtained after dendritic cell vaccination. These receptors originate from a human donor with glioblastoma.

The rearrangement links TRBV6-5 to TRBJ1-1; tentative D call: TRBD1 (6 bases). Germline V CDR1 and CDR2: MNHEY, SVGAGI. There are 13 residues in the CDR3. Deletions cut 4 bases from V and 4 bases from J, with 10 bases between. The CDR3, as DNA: TGTGCCAGCAGTTTTGCCAGGGGCACTGAAGCTTTCTTT. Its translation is CASSFARGTEAFF.

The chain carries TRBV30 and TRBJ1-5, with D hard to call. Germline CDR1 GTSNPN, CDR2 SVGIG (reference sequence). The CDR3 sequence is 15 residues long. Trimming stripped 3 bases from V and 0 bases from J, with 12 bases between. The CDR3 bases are TGTGCCTGGAGAAAGACGGGAGATAGCAATCAGCCCCAGCATTTT. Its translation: CAWRKTGDSNQPQHF. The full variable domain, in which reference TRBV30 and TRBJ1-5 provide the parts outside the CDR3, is SQTIHQWPATLVQPVGSPLSLECTVEGTSNPNLYWYRQAAGRGLQLLFYSVGIGQISSEVPQNLSASRPQDRQFILSSKKLLLSDSGFYLCAWRKTGDSNQPQHFGDGTRLSIL.

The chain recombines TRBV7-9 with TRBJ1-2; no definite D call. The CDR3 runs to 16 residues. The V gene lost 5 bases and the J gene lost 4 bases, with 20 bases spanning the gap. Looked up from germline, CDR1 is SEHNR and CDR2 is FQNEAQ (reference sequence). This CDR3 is CASSLNTERRIYGYTF. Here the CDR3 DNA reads TGTGCCAGCAGCCTAAATACAGAACGCCGAATCTATGGCTACACCTTC. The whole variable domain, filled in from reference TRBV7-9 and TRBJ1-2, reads DTGVSQNPRHKITKRGQNVTFRCDPISEHNRLYWYRQTLGQGPEFLTYFQNEAQLEKSRLLSDRFSAERPKGSFSTLEIQRTEQGDSAMYLCASSLNTERRIYGYTFGSGTRLTVV.

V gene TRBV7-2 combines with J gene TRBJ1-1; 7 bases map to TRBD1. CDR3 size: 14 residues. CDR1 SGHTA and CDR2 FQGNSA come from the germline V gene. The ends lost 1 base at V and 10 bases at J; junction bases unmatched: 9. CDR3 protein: CASSLDQQGRVAFF. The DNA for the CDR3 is TGTGCCAGCAGCTTAGACCAACAGGGGAGAGTAGCTTTCTTT.

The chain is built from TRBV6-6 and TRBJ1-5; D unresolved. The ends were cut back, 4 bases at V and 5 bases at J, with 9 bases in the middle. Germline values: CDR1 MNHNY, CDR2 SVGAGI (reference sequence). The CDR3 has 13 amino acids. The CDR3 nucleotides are TGTGCCAGCAGTTTCAATGCGGATCAGCCCCAGCATTTT. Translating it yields CASSFNADQPQHF.

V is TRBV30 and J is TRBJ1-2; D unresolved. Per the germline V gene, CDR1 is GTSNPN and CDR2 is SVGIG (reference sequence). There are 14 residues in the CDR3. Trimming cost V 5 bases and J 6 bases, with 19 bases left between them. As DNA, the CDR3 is TGTGCCTGGGAGGGTCCGGGGAAGTGGAATGGCTACACCTTC. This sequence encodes CAWEGPGKWNGYTF. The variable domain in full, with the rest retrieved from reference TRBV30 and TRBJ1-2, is SQTIHQWPATLVQPVGSPLSLECTVEGTSNPNLYWYRQAAGRGLQLLFYSVGIGQISSEVPQNLSASRPQDRQFILSSKKLLLSDSGFYLCAWEGPGKWNGYTFGSGTRLTVV.

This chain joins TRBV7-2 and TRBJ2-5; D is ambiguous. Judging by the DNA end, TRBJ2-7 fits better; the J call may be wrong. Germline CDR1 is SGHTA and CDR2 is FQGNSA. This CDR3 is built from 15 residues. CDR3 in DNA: TGTGCCAGCAGCTTATCTGTGGATAGCCACTACGAGCAGTACTTC. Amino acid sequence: CASSLSVDSHYEQYF.

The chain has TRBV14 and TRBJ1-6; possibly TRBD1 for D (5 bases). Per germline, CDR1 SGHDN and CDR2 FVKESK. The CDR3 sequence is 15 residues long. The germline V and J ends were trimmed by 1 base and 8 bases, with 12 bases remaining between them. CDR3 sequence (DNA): TGTGCCAGCAGCCAAGTGGGAGGGACGGATTCACCCCTCCACTTT. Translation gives CASSQVGGTDSPLHF.

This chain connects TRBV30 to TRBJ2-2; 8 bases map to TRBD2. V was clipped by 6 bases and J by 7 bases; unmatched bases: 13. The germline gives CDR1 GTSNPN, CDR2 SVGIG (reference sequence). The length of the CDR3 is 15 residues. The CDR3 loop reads CACPYRGGRGGELFF. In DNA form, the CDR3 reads TGTGCCTGCCCCTATCGGGGGGGCCGGGGCGGGGAGCTGTTTTTT.

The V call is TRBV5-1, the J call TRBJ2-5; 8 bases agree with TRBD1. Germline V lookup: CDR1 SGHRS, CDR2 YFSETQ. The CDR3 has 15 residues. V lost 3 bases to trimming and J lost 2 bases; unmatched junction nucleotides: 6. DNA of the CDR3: TGCGCCAGCAGCTGGGGCAGGGGGCTGCAAGAGACCCAGTACTTC. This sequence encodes CASSWGRGLQETQYF.

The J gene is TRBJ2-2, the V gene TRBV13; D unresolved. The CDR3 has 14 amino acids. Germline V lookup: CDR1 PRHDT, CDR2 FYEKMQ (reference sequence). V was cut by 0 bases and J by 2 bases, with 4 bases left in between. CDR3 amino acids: CASSLGLNTGELFF. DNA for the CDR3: TGTGCCAGCAGCTTAGGACTCAACACCGGGGAGCTGTTTTTT.

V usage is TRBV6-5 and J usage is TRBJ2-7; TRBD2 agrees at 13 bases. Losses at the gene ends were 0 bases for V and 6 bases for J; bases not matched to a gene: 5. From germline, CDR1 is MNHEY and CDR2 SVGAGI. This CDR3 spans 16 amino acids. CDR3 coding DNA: TGTGCCAGCAGTTACTCCGGGGGACTAGCGGGACGCGAGCAGTACTTC. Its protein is CASSYSGGLAGREQYF.

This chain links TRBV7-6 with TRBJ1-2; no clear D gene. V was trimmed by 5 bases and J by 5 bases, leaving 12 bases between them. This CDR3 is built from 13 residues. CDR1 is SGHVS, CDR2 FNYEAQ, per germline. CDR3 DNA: TGTGCCAGCAGCCAAGTAGATCTATATGGCTACACCTTC. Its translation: CASSQVDLYGYTF.

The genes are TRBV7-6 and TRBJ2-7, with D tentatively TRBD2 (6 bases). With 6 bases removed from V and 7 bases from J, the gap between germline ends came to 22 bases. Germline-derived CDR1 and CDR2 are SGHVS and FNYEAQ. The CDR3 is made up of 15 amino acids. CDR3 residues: CASSYMTAGPWEQYF. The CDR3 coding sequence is TGTGCCAGCAGTTACATGACGGCGGGACCGTGGGAGCAGTACTTC. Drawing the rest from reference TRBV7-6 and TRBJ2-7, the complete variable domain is GAGVSQSPRYKVTKRGQDVALRCDPISGHVSLYWYRQALGQGPEFLTYFNYEAQQDKSGLPNDRFSAERPEGSISTLTIQRTEQRDSAMYRCASSYMTAGPWEQYFGPGTRLTVT.

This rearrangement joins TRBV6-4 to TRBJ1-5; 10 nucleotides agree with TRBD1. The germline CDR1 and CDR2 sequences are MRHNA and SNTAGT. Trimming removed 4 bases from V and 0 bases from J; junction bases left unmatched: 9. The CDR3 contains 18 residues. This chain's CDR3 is CASSARDRGRYSNQPQHF. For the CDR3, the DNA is TGTGCCAGCAGTGCCCGGGACAGGGGACGATATAGCAATCAGCCCCAGCATTTT.

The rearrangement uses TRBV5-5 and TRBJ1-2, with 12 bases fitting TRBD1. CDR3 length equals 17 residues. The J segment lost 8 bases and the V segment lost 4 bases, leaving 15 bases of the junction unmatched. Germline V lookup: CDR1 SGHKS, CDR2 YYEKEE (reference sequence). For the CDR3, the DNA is TGTGCCAGCAGCCCGGCCACCGCGGGACAGGGGGCGAAAGGCTACACCTTC. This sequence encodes CASSPATAGQGAKGYTF. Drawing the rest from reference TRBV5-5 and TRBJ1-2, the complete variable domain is DAGVTQSPTHLIKTRGQQVTLRCSPISGHKSVSWYQQVLGQGPQFIFQYYEKEERGRGNFPDRFSARQFPNYSSELNVNALLLGDSALYLCASSPATAGQGAKGYTFGSGTRLTVV.

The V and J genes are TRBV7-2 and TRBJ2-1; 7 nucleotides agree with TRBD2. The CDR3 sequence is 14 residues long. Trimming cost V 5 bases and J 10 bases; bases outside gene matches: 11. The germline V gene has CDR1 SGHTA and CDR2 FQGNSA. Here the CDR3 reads CASSPREPQEEQFF. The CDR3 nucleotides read TGTGCCAGCAGCCCGCGGGAGCCCCAAGAGGAGCAGTTCTTC.

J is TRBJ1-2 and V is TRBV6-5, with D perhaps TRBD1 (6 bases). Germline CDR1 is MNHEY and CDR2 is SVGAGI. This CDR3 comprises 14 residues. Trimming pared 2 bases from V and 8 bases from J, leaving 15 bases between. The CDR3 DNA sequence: TGTGCCAGCAGTTACAAGGGTACAGGGCCGGGCTACACCTTC. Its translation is CASSYKGTGPGYTF.

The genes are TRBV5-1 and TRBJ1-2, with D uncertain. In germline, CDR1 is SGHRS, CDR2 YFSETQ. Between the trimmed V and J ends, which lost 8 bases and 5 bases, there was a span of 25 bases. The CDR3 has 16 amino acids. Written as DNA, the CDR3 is TGCGCCAGAGACCGGGTGATCCACCGGATAGGTTATGGCTACACCTTC. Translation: CARDRVIHRIGYGYTF.

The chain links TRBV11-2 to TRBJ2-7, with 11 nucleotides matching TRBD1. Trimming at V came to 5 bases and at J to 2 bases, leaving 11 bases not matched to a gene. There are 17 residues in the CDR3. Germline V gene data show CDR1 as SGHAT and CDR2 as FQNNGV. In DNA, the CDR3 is TGTGCCAGCAGCCATTTTACGTGGGACAGGGGGACCTACGAGCAGTACTTC. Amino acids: CASSHFTWDRGTYEQYF.

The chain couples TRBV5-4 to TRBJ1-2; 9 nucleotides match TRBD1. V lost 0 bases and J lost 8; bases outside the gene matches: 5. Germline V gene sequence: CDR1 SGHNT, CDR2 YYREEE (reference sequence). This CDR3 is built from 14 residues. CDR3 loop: CASSLEQGADGYTF. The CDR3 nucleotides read TGTGCCAGCAGCTTGGAACAGGGGGCGGACGGCTACACCTTC.

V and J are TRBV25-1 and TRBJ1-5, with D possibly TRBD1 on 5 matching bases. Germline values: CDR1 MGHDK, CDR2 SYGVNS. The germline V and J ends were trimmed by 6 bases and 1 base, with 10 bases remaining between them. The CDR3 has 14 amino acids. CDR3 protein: CASSLRGSNQPQHF. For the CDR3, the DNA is TGTGCCAGCAGCCTTCGGGGGAGCAATCAGCCCCAGCATTTT.

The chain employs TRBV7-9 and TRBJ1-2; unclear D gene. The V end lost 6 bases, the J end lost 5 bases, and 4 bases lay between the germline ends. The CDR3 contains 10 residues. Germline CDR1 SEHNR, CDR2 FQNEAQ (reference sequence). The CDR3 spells CASSSYGYTF. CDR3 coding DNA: TGTGCCAGCAGTTCTTATGGCTACACCTTC.

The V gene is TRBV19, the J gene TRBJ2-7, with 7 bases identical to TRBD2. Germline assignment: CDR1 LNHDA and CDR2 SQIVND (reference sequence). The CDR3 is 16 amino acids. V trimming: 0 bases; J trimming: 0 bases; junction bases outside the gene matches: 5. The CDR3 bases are TGTGCCAGTAGTATAGATCGCCGACTAGCCTCCTACGAGCAGTACTTC. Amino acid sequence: CASSIDRRLASYEQYF.

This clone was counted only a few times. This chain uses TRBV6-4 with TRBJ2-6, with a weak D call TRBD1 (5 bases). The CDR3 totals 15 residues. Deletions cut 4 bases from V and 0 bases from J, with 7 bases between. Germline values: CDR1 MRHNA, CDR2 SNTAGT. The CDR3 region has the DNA TGTGCCAGCAGTGCTGACAGCTCTGGGGCCAACGTCCTGACTTTC. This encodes CASSADSSGANVLTF.

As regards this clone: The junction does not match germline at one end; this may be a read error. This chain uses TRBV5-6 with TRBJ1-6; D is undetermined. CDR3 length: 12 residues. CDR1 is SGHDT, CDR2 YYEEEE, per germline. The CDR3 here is CASSIGVSGPLF. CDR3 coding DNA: TGTGCCAGCAGCATCGGGGTGAGCGGACCCCTCTTT.

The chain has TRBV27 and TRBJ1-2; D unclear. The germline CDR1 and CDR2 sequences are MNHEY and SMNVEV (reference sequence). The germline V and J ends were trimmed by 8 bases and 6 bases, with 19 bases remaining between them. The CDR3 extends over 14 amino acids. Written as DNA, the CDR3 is TGTGCCAGCCGCCCCTGGTCCGGGAGCGATGGCTACACCTTC. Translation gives CASRPWSGSDGYTF.

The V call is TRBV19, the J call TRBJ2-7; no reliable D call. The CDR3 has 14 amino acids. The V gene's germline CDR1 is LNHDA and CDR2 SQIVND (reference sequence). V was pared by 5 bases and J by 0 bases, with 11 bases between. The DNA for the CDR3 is TGTGCCAGTAGTGAGCTGAAGAACTCCTACGAGCAGTACTTC. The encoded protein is CASSELKNSYEQYF.

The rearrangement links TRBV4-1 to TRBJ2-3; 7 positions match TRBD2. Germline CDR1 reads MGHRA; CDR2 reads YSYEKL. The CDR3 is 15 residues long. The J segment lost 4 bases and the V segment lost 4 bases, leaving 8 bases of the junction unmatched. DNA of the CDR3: TGCGCCAGCAGCCCCATAGGTCTAGCGGCAGATACGCAGTATTTT. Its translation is CASSPIGLAADTQYF.

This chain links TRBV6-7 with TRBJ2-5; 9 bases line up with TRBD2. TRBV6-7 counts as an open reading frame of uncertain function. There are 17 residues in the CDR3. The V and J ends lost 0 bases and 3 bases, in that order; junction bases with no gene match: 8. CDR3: CASSYSSSGGFEETQYF. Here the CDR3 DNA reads TGTGCCAGCAGTTACTCGAGTAGCGGGGGTTTTGAAGAGACCCAGTACTTC.

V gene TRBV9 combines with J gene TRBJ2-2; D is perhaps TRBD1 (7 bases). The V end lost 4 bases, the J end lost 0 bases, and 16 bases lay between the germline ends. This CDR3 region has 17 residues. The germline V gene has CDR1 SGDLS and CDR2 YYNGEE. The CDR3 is CASSQEGGTANTGELFF. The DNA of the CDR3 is TGTGCCAGCAGCCAAGAAGGGGGGACAGCGAACACCGGGGAGCTGTTTTTT.

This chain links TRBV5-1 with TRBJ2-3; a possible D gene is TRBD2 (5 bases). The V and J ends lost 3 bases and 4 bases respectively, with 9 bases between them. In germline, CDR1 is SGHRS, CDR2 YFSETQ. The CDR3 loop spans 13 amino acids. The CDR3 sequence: CASSSKLADTQYF. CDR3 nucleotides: TGCGCCAGCAGCTCCAAACTAGCAGATACGCAGTATTTT.